A selection of T cell receptor beta chains follows, all from one sample in a study of blood T cells in healthy people across ages. A single record per CDR3 protein comes from TCRdb applying MiXCR to the 5' RACE reads. There are roughly 1.5 million distinct CDR3 sequences in the sample; under 55% occur only once, and 4% lies in the top ten. The sequenced material came from blood. The origin of the receptors is a woman under 30 in good health. The CDR3 runs from the conserved cysteine through the conserved F or W. The D gene is left open where the match is weak. Size tells how often a clone was seen (once, few, many) or the class of an expanded clone, and some rows leave it out.

CDR3aa	CDR3nt	abundance	d_gene	j_gene	len	v_gene
CASSQTTSGVYEQYF	TGCGCCAGCAGCCAAACAACTAGCGGGGTCTACGAGCAGTACTTC	NA	TRBD2	TRBJ2-7	15	TRBV4-1
CASSNPQGMKTEAFF	TGTGCCAGCAGTAACCCACAGGGGATGAAGACTGAAGCTTTCTTT	NA	TRBD1	TRBJ1-1	15	TRBV6-1
CASGPVGEQFF	TGTGCCAGCGGCCCCGTAGGTGAGCAGTTCTTC	NA	NA	TRBJ2-1	11	TRBV7-9
CASSSRDRGLTEVFF	TGTGCCAGTAGTAGCCGGGACAGGGGGCTTACTGAAGTTTTCTTT	NA	TRBD1	TRBJ1-1	15	TRBV19
CAWMEGTGGFSPLHF	TGTGCCTGGATGGAGGGGACAGGGGGTTTTTCACCCCTCCACTTT	few	TRBD1	TRBJ1-6	15	TRBV30
CASSEKRGVHGELFF	TGTGCCAGCAGTGAAAAGCGGGGGGTGCACGGGGAGCTGTTTTTT	NA	TRBD2	TRBJ2-2	15	TRBV25-1
CASNPLLAGEPCEQYF	TGTGCCAGCAACCCCCTGTTGGCAGGGGAGCCCTGCGAGCAGTACTTC	once	NA	TRBJ2-7	16	TRBV7-9
CSAPPAGGKNEQFF	TGCAGTGCCCCTCCAGCGGGAGGTAAAAATGAGCAGTTCTTC	few	TRBD2	TRBJ2-1	14	TRBV20-1
CAWSVTGGTYEQYF	TGTGCCTGGAGCGTTACAGGGGGCACCTACGAGCAGTACTTC	NA	TRBD1	TRBJ2-7	14	TRBV30
CASTERCNGNTEAFF	TGTGCCAGCACCGAACGGTGCAACGGGAACACTGAAGCTTTCTTT	NA	NA	TRBJ1-1	15	TRBV6-1
CASSLTVLSTDTQYF	TGTGCCAGCAGCTTAACGGTGCTGAGCACAGATACGCAGTATTTT	few	NA	TRBJ2-3	15	TRBV7-3
CASSQHSGAETQYF	TGTGCCAGCAGCCAACACTCGGGGGCAGAGACCCAGTACTTC	NA	NA	TRBJ2-5	14	TRBV12-3/TRBV12-4
CSVPQILNTEAFF	TGCAGCGTTCCTCAGATACTGAACACTGAAGCTTTCTTT	few	NA	TRBJ1-1	13	TRBV29-1
CASSIGLAGGGEQFF	TGCGCCAGCAGCATAGGACTAGCGGGGGGGGGTGAGCAGTTCTTC	NA	TRBD2	TRBJ2-1	15	TRBV5-1
CASSPYGPSGSFSYNEQFF	TGTGCCAGCAGCCCCTATGGGCCTAGCGGGAGTTTCTCCTACAATGAGCAGTTCTTC	few	TRBD2	TRBJ2-1	19	TRBV7-2
CASTLGPRQGYQETQYF	TGTGCCAGCACCTTAGGGCCGAGACAGGGGTATCAAGAGACCCAGTACTTC	NA	TRBD1	TRBJ2-5	17	TRBV7-2
CASSPKEGTEQYF	TGTGCCAGCAGCCCCAAGGAAGGGACCGAGCAGTACTTC	NA	NA	TRBJ2-7	13	TRBV21-1
CASSLSGRAGEQYF	TGTGCCAGCAGTCTTAGCGGGAGGGCCGGCGAGCAGTACTTC	NA	TRBD2	TRBJ2-7	14	TRBV7-2
CASSWADEQYF	TGTGCCAGCAGCTGGGCAGACGAGCAGTACTTC	many	NA	TRBJ2-7	11	TRBV7-9
CASSPPAAGEKLFF	TGTGCCAGCAGCCCACCGGCAGCTGGGGAAAAACTGTTTTTT	few	NA	TRBJ1-4	14	TRBV7-9
CASSLRGRGANSSYNEQFF	TGCGCCAGCAGCTTGCGCGGGCGGGGGGCCAATAGCTCCTACAATGAGCAGTTCTTC	few	TRBD2	TRBJ2-1	19	TRBV5-1
CVSNGQAQYNEQFF	TGTGTCAGCAACGGACAGGCACAGTACAATGAGCAGTTCTTC	NA	TRBD1	TRBJ2-1	14	TRBV7-2
CASSPPGYQETQYF	TGTGCCAGCAGTCCGCCGGGTTACCAAGAGACCCAGTACTTC	few	NA	TRBJ2-5	14	TRBV12-3/TRBV12-4
CASNYLAGAGNTIYF	TGTGCCAGCAATTACCTCGCGGGGGCTGGAAACACCATATATTTT	NA	NA	TRBJ1-3	15	TRBV6-5
CASSIQGGTEAFF	TGTGCCAGCAGTATCCAGGGGGGCACTGAAGCTTTCTTT	few	TRBD1	TRBJ1-1	13	TRBV6-5
CASSPDYSGANVLTF	TGTGCCAGCAGCCCGGATTACTCTGGGGCCAACGTCCTGACTTTC	NA	NA	TRBJ2-6	15	TRBV2
CASRQILDEQFF	TGTGCCAGCCGACAGATACTTGATGAGCAGTTCTTC	few	NA	TRBJ2-1	12	TRBV27
CASSPPPPGQGNSPLHF	TGTGCCAGCAGCCCGCCCCCGCCGGGACAGGGTAATTCACCCCTCCACTTT	NA	TRBD1	TRBJ1-6	17	TRBV25-1
CASSRGTGPNYEQYF	TGTGCCAGCAGCCGCGGGACAGGTCCAAACTACGAGCAGTACTTC	NA	TRBD1	TRBJ2-7	15	TRBV4-2
CASVRDRYDEQFF	TGTGCCAGCGTCCGGGACAGATACGATGAGCAGTTCTTC	NA	TRBD1	TRBJ2-1	13	TRBV2
CASSFVAGDTEAFF	TGCGCCAGCAGCTTTGTGGCAGGGGACACTGAAGCTTTCTTT	NA	NA	TRBJ1-1	14	TRBV5-1
CASSLVHYDYGYTF	TGTGCCAGCAGCTTGGTGCACTACGACTATGGCTACACCTTC	many	NA	TRBJ1-2	14	TRBV5-6
CASSLGVRATDTQYF	TGTGCTAGCAGCTTAGGGGTCAGGGCCACAGATACGCAGTATTTT	NA	NA	TRBJ2-3	15	TRBV7-7
CASSLGVGIADTQYF	TGTGCCAGCAGCTTAGGAGTCGGTATTGCAGATACGCAGTATTTT	few	NA	TRBJ2-3	15	TRBV7-9
CSAHWGGIEQFF	TGCAGCGCCCATTGGGGGGGAATTGAGCAGTTCTTC	many	TRBD2	TRBJ2-1	12	TRBV29-1
CASSYRQGLDIQYF	TGCGCCAGCAGCTATCGACAGGGTTTGGACATTCAGTACTTC	NA	TRBD1	TRBJ2-4	14	TRBV5-1
CASSLKAATNEKLFF	TGTGCCAGCTCACTTAAGGCCGCAACTAATGAAAAACTGTTTTTT	NA	NA	TRBJ1-4	15	TRBV18
CAISFVGEKLFF	TGTGCCATCAGCTTCGTTGGTGAAAAACTGTTTTTT	NA	NA	TRBJ1-4	12	TRBV10-3
CSAPLLAGYTGEQFF	TGCAGCGCCCCCTTACTAGCGGGATATACCGGTGAGCAGTTCTTC	NA	TRBD2	TRBJ2-1	15	TRBV29-1
CASSLGAGGLKFF	TGTGCCAGCAGTTTGGGAGCGGGGGGGCTGAAGTTCTTC	NA	TRBD2	TRBJ2-1	13	TRBV27
CASSFGEPYGYTF	TGTGCCAGCAGCTTCGGCGAACCTTATGGCTACACCTTC	few	NA	TRBJ1-2	13	TRBV5-6
CATSRVTGRRSNYGYTF	TGTGCCACCAGCAGAGTAACAGGGAGGAGGTCTAACTATGGCTACACCTTC	few	NA	TRBJ1-2	17	TRBV15
CATSRRGREGEQFF	TGTGCCACCAGCAGACGGGGTCGGGAGGGTGAGCAGTTCTTC	few	TRBD2	TRBJ2-1	14	TRBV15
CAGSLGQLLRANYGYTF	TGTGCCGGCAGCTTGGGACAACTTTTAAGAGCTAACTATGGCTACACCTTC	NA	NA	TRBJ1-2	17	TRBV5-4
CATNNQPQHF	TGTGCCACCAACAATCAGCCCCAGCATTTT	once	NA	TRBJ1-5	10	TRBV24-1